The TCR beta chain under discussion was sequenced for a study of siplizumab effects on memory and regulatory T cells. Regarding this clone: Its matching antigen is unknown.

Around 100,000 TCR templates per sample were assayed. Profiling relied on immunoSEQ multiplex PCR, and the TCRdb table lists in-frame clones only, not all of them. The sample holds roughly 50,000 clones, roughly 97% seen once. This CDR3 spans 15 amino acids. Whole-study results and caveats: Naive T cells were seen as more diverse than memory cells and as major alloresponse contributors. It was not possible to assign a naive or memory phenotype to roughly 80-97% of proliferating CD4+ or CD8+ clones. Relative to controls at more than 25%, mappable alloreactive CD4+ clones exhibited a mean Treg-derived proportion of less than 70% with siplizumab.

The TCR originated in a human donor in good health. The chain is built from TRBV21-1 and TRBJ2-1; the table's D call TRBD1 went unverified against the DNA. TRBV21-1 is annotated as a pseudogene. The sample consisted of naive CD4+ T cells sorted from blood. In DNA, the CDR3 is TGTGCCAGCAGCAAAAAATCCAGATCGAATATTGAGCAGTTCTTC. Its protein is CASSKKSRSNIEQFF.